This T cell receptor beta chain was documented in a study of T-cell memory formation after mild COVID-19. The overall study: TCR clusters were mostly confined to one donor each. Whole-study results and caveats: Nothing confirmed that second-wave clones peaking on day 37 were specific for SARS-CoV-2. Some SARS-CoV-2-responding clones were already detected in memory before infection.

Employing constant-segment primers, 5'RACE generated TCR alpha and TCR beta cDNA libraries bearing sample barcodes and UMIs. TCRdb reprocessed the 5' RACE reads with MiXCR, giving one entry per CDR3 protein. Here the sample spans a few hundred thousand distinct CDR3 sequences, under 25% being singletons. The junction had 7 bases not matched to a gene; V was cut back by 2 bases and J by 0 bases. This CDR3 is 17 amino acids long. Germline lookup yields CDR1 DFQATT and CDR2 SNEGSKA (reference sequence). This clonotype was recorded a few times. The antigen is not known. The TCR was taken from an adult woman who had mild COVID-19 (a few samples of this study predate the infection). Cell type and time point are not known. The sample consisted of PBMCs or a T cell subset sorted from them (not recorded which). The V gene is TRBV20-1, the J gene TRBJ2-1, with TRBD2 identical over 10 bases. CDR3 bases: TGCAGTGCTAGACCAAGCGGGAGGGGTAGCTCCTACAATGAGCAGTTCTTC. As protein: CSARPSGRGSSYNEQFF.